A single sample gave rise to the 26 T cell receptor beta chains below, sequenced in a study of T cell changes during pregnancy in multiple sclerosis. TCRdb keeps only in-frame clones here, not all; method: immunoSEQ multiplex PCR. The top ten clones hold approximately 0.97% of a sample with some 100,000 clones, almost 95% of them seen once. The sequencing here drew on peripheral blood, taken before pregnancy. The receptors here all came from a female donor with multiple sclerosis, enrolled in a pregnancy study.

V usage is TRBV9 and J usage is TRBJ2-6; 7 nucleotides match TRBD1. CDR3 length equals 18 residues. Germline CDR1 reads SGDLS; CDR2 reads YYNGEE. V shed 4 bases, J shed 0 bases, and the junction held 10 bases outside the gene matches. The CDR3 is CASSPRDRQPSGANVLTF. The CDR3 DNA reads TGTGCCAGCAGCCCGAGGGACAGACAGCCCTCTGGGGCCAACGTCCTGACTTTC.

The rearrangement links TRBV29-1 to TRBJ1-2; a possible D gene is TRBD1 (5 bases). Trimming left V 6 bases short and J 4 bases short, with 9 bases between. This CDR3 is built from 11 residues. Per the germline V gene, CDR1 is SQVTM and CDR2 is ANQGSEA. The CDR3 region is CSVADSYGYTF. CDR3 DNA sequence: TGCAGCGTGGCAGACAGCTATGGCTACACCTTC.

This clone was detected only once. The chain carries TRBV5-1 and TRBJ2-1; TRBD2 matches 14 bases. CDR1 SGHRS and CDR2 YFSETQ come from the germline V gene. Unmatched junction bases numbered 6, after V lost 1 base and J lost 0 bases. The CDR3 is 19 amino acids. The CDR3 sequence: CASSLHSGTSGSSYNEQFF. CDR3 DNA: TGCGCCAGCAGCTTGCACTCCGGGACTAGCGGGAGCTCCTACAATGAGCAGTTCTTC.

The V call is TRBV10-3, the J call TRBJ2-7; D unresolved. Trimming took off 3 bases at V and 0 bases at J, with 12 bases between the two ends. The CDR3 runs to 15 residues. Germline loops: CDR1 ENHRY, CDR2 SYGVKD. The CDR3 is CAISDPGSSSYEQYF. The CDR3 DNA is TGTGCCATCAGTGACCCCGGGTCCAGCTCCTACGAGCAGTACTTC.

The chain has TRBV19 and TRBJ2-3, with D hard to call. The CDR3 consists of 13 residues. Germline assignment: CDR1 LNHDA and CDR2 SQIVND (reference sequence). The V gene lost 5 bases and the J gene lost 6 bases, with 12 bases spanning the gap. The CDR3: CASSYGVADTQYF. The CDR3 nucleotides read TGTGCCAGTAGTTACGGAGTGGCTGATACGCAGTATTTT.

This clone came up once. The gene calls are TRBV6-5 and TRBJ1-5; 10 bases align to TRBD1. V lost 6 bases to trimming and J lost 9 bases; unmatched junction nucleotides: 8. CDR3 size: 14 residues. In germline, CDR1 is MNHEY, CDR2 SVGAGI. As DNA, the CDR3 is TGTGCCAGCAGGCCGGGACAGGGGTTTGGGCCCCAGCATTTT. Its translation is CASRPGQGFGPQHF.

The V and J genes are TRBV15 and TRBJ2-2; D may be TRBD1 (6 bases). Germline CDR1 is LNHNV and CDR2 is YYDKDF (reference sequence). V lost 2 bases, J lost 5 bases, and 15 bases lay in between. CDR3 length equals 16 residues. The CDR3 DNA reads TGTGCCACCAGCAGACAGGGGTGGGAATGGACCGGGGAGCTGTTTTTT. Protein: CATSRQGWEWTGELFF.

This chain joins TRBV5-1 and TRBJ2-5; 7 positions match TRBD1. The germline gives CDR1 SGHRS, CDR2 YFSETQ. The CDR3 is made up of 15 amino acids. V lost 5 bases, J lost 2 bases, and 9 bases stayed unmatched. The CDR3 loop reads CASRPPGTAQETQYF. CDR3 in DNA: TGCGCCAGCAGACCCCCCGGGACAGCACAAGAGACCCAGTACTTC.

The V call is TRBV11-2, the J call TRBJ1-1, with D possibly TRBD1 on 6 matching bases. Germline lookup yields CDR1 SGHAT and CDR2 FQNNGV. Trimming cost V 4 bases and J 11 bases, with 14 bases left between them. CDR3 length: 12 residues. This chain's CDR3 is CASSSQGMYAFF. DNA of the CDR3: TGTGCCAGCAGCTCTCAGGGGATGTACGCTTTCTTT. Drawing the rest from reference TRBV11-2 and TRBJ1-1, the complete variable domain is EAGVAQSPRYKIIEKRQSVAFWCNPISGHATLYWYQQILGQGPKLLIQFQNNGVVDDSQLPKDRFSAERLKGVDSTLKIQPAKLEDSAVYLCASSSQGMYAFFGQGTRLTVV.

This sequence joins TRBV18 and TRBJ1-1; 9 bases are a match to TRBD1. CDR1 and CDR2 (germline): KGHSH, LQKENI. J was trimmed by 4 bases and V by 6 bases; bases with no gene match: 6. The CDR3 spans 14 residues. CDR3 loop: CASSLGQGLTEAFF. CDR3 coding DNA: TGTGCCAGCTCGCTGGGACAGGGTCTCACTGAAGCTTTCTTT.

The rearrangement links TRBV7-7 to TRBJ2-1; TRBD2 agrees at 9 bases. The germline gives CDR1 SSHAT, CDR2 FNYEAQ (reference sequence). V shed 1 base and J 1 base; nucleotides not matched to a gene: 2. CDR3 length: 16 amino acids. CDR3 in DNA: TGTGCCAGCAGCTTAGGACTAGCGGATTCCTACAATGAGCAGTTCTTC. Translation: CASSLGLADSYNEQFF.

This chain links TRBV19 with TRBJ2-7; TRBD2 matches at 11 bases. The CDR3 is made up of 13 amino acids. Germline CDR1 LNHDA, CDR2 SQIVND (reference sequence). After removal of 4 bases from V and 6 bases from J, the junction contained 2 bases not matched to a gene. CDR3 nucleotide sequence: TGTGCCAGTAGTACCCTAGCGGGAGGCGAGCAGTACTTC. Its translation: CASSTLAGGEQYF.

The chain is built from TRBV19 and TRBJ2-3, with 9 nucleotides matching TRBD1. CDR1 and CDR2 from the germline V gene are LNHDA and SQIVND (reference sequence). Trimming at V came to 6 bases and at J to 3 bases, leaving 7 bases not matched to a gene. This CDR3 has 15 amino acids. CDR3 DNA: TGTGCCAGTAGCAGGGACAGGGTGGGTACAGATACGCAGTATTTT. It yields the protein CASSRDRVGTDTQYF. Looking up the rest from reference TRBV19 and TRBJ2-3 gives the full variable domain: DGGITQSPKYLFRKEGQNVTLSCEQNLNHDAMYWYRQDPGQGLRLIYYSQIVNDFQKGDIAEGYSVSREKKESFPLTVTSAQKNPTAFYLCASSRDRVGTDTQYFGPGTRLTVL.

This sequence joins TRBV9 and TRBJ2-6; D call uncertain. From germline, CDR1 is SGDLS and CDR2 YYNGEE. The length of the CDR3 is 15 residues. Trimming cost V 3 bases and J 2 bases, with 9 bases left between them. CDR3 sequence (DNA): TGTGCCAGCAGCGGCGGTGGAGCTGGGGCCAACGTCCTGACTTTC. Protein product: CASSGGGAGANVLTF.

This rearrangement joins TRBV6-6 to TRBJ2-3; 8 nucleotides align to TRBD2. J gave up 5 bases and V 3 bases, and 7 bases lay outside the gene matches. Per germline, CDR1 MNHNY and CDR2 SVGAGI (reference sequence). This CDR3 contains 15 residues. This CDR3 is CASSYFREGQDTQYF. The CDR3 coding sequence is TGTGCCAGCAGTTATTTCCGGGAGGGCCAAGATACGCAGTATTTT.

V usage is TRBV19 and J usage is TRBJ2-1, with 8 bases matching TRBD1. With 7 bases clipped from V and 6 bases from J, the junction kept 8 bases outside the gene matches. The CDR3 is 14 amino acids. Germline V CDR1 and CDR2: LNHDA, SQIVND (reference sequence). Written as DNA, the CDR3 is TGTGCCAGTACTGATCAGGGGGCGAGCAATGAGCAGTTCTTC. It translates to CASTDQGASNEQFF. Using reference TRBV19 and TRBJ2-1 for the parts outside the CDR3, the full variable domain is DGGITQSPKYLFRKEGQNVTLSCEQNLNHDAMYWYRQDPGQGLRLIYYSQIVNDFQKGDIAEGYSVSREKKESFPLTVTSAQKNPTAFYLCASTDQGASNEQFFGPGTRLTVL.

CDR3 sequence: CASSNVGIIEQYF. The CDR3 DNA sequence: TGTGCCAGCAGCAACGTCGGTATTATCGAGCAGTACTTC. This chain connects TRBV7-8 to TRBJ2-7; no reliable D call. Trimming removed 5 bases from V and 6 bases from J, with 14 bases in between. The germline gives CDR1 SGHVS, CDR2 FQNEAQ. The CDR3 sequence is 13 residues long.

V gene TRBV1 combines with J gene TRBJ2-7; the table gives TRBD2 as D, unverified against the DNA. TRBV1 counts as a pseudogene. This CDR3 is 17 amino acids long. The CDR3 reads CTSSQDGLAGAFYEQYF. The CDR3 region has the DNA TGCACCAGCAGCCAAGATGGGCTAGCGGGAGCATTCTACGAGCAGTACTTC.

The V gene is TRBV4-2, the J gene TRBJ1-3, with D possibly being TRBD1 (5 bases). Trimming took 0 bases from V and 0 from J, leaving 18 bases between them. Germline V gives CDR1 LGHNA, CDR2 YNFKEQ. The CDR3 is 19 amino acids. The CDR3 bases are TGTGCCAGCAGCCAAGATCTCGATTTTTGGACAAGCTCTGGAAACACCATATATTTT. This codes for CASSQDLDFWTSSGNTIYF.

The chain joins TRBV27 to TRBJ1-1; 8 bases agree with TRBD1. The V segment lost 5 bases and the J segment 2 bases; nucleotides outside the gene matches: 4. This CDR3 has 14 residues. Germline CDR1 and CDR2: MNHEY and SMNVEV (reference sequence). In DNA, the CDR3 is TGTGCCAGCAGTCTCGGACAGGGAAACACTGAAGCTTTCTTT. This codes for CASSLGQGNTEAFF.

J is TRBJ2-3 and V is TRBV18; 9 nucleotides line up with TRBD1. With 5 bases clipped from V and 2 bases from J, the junction kept 5 bases outside the gene matches. CDR3 length: 15 residues. Looked up from germline, CDR1 is KGHSH and CDR2 is LQKENI. DNA for the CDR3: TGTGCCAGCTCAAACCGGGACAGGGTCACAGATACGCAGTATTTT. Its translation is CASSNRDRVTDTQYF.

This clone was recorded only once. V gene TRBV28 combines with J gene TRBJ2-1, with D perhaps TRBD2 (6 bases). Trimming removed 2 bases at V and 0 bases at J, with 11 bases between. The CDR3 loop spans 16 amino acids. The germline V gene has CDR1 MDHEN and CDR2 SYDVKM. The CDR3 reads CASSLEGLHSYNEQFF. The CDR3 region has the DNA TGTGCCAGCAGTTTAGAGGGACTTCACTCCTACAATGAGCAGTTCTTC.

The chain carries TRBV19 and TRBJ1-5; tentative D call: TRBD1 (5 bases). This CDR3 spans 14 amino acids. CDR1 and CDR2 from the germline V gene are LNHDA and SQIVND (reference sequence). Trimming left V 3 bases short and J 4 bases short, with 10 bases between. The CDR3 DNA is TGTGCCAGTAGTATCCAGGGTCCTAATCAGCCCCAGCATTTT. This translates into CASSIQGPNQPQHF.

The sample holds one count of this clone. The gene calls are TRBV27 and TRBJ1-1; possible D gene TRBD1, 6 bases. The germline gives CDR1 MNHEY, CDR2 SMNVEV (reference sequence). V dropped 3 bases and J dropped 4 bases, with 12 bases sitting between them. The CDR3 covers 14 residues. CDR3 amino acids: CASSFGKGGTEAFF. The CDR3 coding sequence is TGTGCCAGCAGTTTCGGTAAAGGGGGCACTGAAGCTTTCTTT.

This chain connects TRBV5-4 to TRBJ1-1, with D perhaps matching TRBD1 (6 bases). The CDR3 is 18 amino acids. Trimming left V 5 bases short and J 4 bases short, with 27 bases between. CDR1 is SGHNT and CDR2 is YYREEE in the germline V gene (reference sequence). CDR3 nucleotide sequence: TGTGCCAGCAGACCGATTGTCAGGGGAGAAGGGCAGAGCACTGAAGCTTTCTTT. Translation gives CASRPIVRGEGQSTEAFF.

The chain combines TRBV5-1 with TRBJ1-1; TRBD1 matches 7 bases. The V gene end was trimmed by 5 bases and the J gene end by 3 bases; junction bases not matched to a gene: 7. The V gene's germline CDR1 is SGHRS and CDR2 YFSETQ. This CDR3 comprises 14 residues. This chain's CDR3 is CASRLRGLDTEAFF. The DNA for the CDR3 is TGCGCCAGCAGGCTTAGGGGGCTGGACACTGAAGCTTTCTTT.